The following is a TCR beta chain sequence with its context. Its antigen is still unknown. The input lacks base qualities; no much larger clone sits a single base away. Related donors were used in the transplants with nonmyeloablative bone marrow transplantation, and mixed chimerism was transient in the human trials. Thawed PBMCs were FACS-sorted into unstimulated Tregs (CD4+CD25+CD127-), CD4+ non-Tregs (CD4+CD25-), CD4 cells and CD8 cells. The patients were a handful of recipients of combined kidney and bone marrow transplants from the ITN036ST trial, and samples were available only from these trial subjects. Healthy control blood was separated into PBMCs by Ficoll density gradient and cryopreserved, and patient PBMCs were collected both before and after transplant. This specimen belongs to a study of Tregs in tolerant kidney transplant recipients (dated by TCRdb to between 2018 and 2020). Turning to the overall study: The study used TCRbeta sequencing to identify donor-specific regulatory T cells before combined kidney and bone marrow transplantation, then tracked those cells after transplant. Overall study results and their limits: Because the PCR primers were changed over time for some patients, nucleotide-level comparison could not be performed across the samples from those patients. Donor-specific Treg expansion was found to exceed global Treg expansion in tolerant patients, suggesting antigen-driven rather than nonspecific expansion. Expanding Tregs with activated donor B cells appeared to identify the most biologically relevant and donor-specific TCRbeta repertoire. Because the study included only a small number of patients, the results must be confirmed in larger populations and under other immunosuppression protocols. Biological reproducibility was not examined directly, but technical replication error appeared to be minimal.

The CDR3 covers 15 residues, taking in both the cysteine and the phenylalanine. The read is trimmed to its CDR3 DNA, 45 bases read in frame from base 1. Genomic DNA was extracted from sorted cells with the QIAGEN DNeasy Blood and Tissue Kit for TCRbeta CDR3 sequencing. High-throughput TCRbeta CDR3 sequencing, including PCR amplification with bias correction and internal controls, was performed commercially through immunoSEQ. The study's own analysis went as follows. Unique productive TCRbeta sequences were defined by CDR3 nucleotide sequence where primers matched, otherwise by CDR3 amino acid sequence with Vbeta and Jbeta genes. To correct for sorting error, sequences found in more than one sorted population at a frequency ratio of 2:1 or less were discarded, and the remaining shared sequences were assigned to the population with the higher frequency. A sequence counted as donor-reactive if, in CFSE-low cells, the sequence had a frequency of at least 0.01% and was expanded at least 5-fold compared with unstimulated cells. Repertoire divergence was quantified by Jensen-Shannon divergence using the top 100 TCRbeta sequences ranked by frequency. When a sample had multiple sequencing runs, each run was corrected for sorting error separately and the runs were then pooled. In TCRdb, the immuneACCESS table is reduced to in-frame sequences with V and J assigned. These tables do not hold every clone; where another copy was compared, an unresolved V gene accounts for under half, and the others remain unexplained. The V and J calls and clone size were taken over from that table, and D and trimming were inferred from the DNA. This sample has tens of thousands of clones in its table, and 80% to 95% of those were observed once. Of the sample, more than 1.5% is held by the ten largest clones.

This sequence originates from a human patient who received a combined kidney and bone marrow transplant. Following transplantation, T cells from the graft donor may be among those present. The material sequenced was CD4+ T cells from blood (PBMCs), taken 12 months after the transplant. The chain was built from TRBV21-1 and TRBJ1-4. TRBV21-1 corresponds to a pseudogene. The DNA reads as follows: TGTGCCAGCAGCAAAGAGTATCGGGGGTACGAAAAACTGTTTTTT. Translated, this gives CASSKEYRGYEKLFF.